This T cell receptor beta chain was recorded in a study of T cells in Graves' hyperthyroidism and ophthalmopathy. Germline CDR1 reads DFQATT; CDR2 reads SNEGSKA (reference sequence). The CDR3 loop spans 13 amino acids. RNA transcripts served as the template for amplifying TCR beta CDR3 regions. The HTBI primer set drove a first-round RT-PCR of the TCR CDR3. TCRdb re-called the multiplex PCR reads through MiXCR, storing one row per CDR3 protein. The data contain hundreds of thousands of distinct CDR3 sequences, just over 45% of them seen just once; the ten biggest clones take up roughly 8.2%. The material sequenced was peripheral blood or thyroid tissue (not recorded which). The chain has TRBV20-1 and TRBJ1-4; D not resolved. The receptor was derived from a woman under 30 with Graves' hyperthyroidism. The CDR3 loop is CSARVEENEKLFF. CDR3 bases: TGCAGCGCCCGAGTAGAGGAGAATGAAAAACTGTTTTTT.